Each of the 17 T cell receptor beta chains below was sequenced from the same sample in a study of blood T cell repertoires in COVID-19. Sequencing was performed with immunoSEQ multiplex PCR; in TCRdb, only in-frame clones are kept and a portion is missing. The sample records about 240,000 clones, 82% being singletons. Sequencing was done on a sample of peripheral blood. Receptors originate from a woman between 55 and 75 years old with active or convalescent COVID-19.

This chain joins TRBV2 and TRBJ2-1; 8 positions match TRBD2. CDR1 is SNHLY and CDR2 is FYNNEI in the germline V gene. V shed 6 bases, J shed 8 bases, and the junction held 12 bases outside the gene matches. This CDR3 has 15 amino acids. CDR3 bases: TGTGCCAGCAGCTTACGGGGGGGCCATCTTCATGAGCAGTTCTTC. It specifies CASSLRGGHLHEQFF.

This chain joins TRBV2 and TRBJ1-4; 8 nucleotides agree with TRBD1. The germline CDR1 and CDR2 sequences are SNHLY and FYNNEI. V lost 7 bases to trimming and J lost 5 bases; unmatched junction nucleotides: 3. The CDR3 contains 13 residues. CDR3 sequence (DNA): TGTGCCAGCACGAGGACAGGGAATGAAAAACTGTTTTTT. Its protein is CASTRTGNEKLFF.

This clone has only one observation. This rearrangement joins TRBV6-2 or TRBV6-3 to TRBJ1-1, with D possibly TRBD1 on 5 matching bases. The CDR3 runs to 13 residues. The ends were cut back, 4 bases at V and 4 bases at J, with 10 bases in the middle. Germline CDR1 MNHEY, CDR2 SVGEGT. The CDR3 protein is CASSSQGGTEAFF. In DNA, the CDR3 is TGTGCCAGCAGTTCCCAGGGAGGCACTGAAGCTTTCTTT.

This clone was picked up one time. The same CDR3 can be traced to other DNA sequences in this sample. The gene calls are TRBV18 and TRBJ1-1; 8 positions match TRBD1. V was clipped by 4 bases and J by 1 base; unmatched bases: 2. Germline CDR1 KGHSH, CDR2 LQKENI. The CDR3 is 14 residues long. CDR3: CASSLTGANTEAFF. DNA for the CDR3: TGTGCCAGCTCACTGACAGGGGCGAACACTGAAGCTTTCTTT.

The V call is TRBV30, the J call TRBJ2-7, with 7 bases lining up with TRBD1. The CDR3 totals 13 residues. In germline, CDR1 is GTSNPN, CDR2 SVGIG (reference sequence). Unmatched junction bases numbered 6, after V lost 0 bases and J lost 7 bases. In DNA, the CDR3 is TGTGCCTGGAGTGTGGGGACAGTTGGAGAGCAGTACTTC. Its protein is CAWSVGTVGEQYF.

The rearrangement uses TRBV9 and TRBJ2-1, with 10 nucleotides matching TRBD1. The germline gives CDR1 SGDLS, CDR2 YYNGEE. J was trimmed by 8 bases and V by 3 bases; bases with no gene match: 8. This CDR3 is built from 15 residues. The CDR3 here is CASSGGTGVIYEQFF. The CDR3 DNA sequence: TGTGCCAGCAGCGGTGGGACAGGGGTTATCTATGAGCAGTTCTTC.

The chain carries TRBV7-2 and TRBJ1-2; unclear D gene. There are 14 residues in the CDR3. Trimming removed 3 bases from V and 0 bases from J, with 8 bases in between. Germline CDR1 reads SGHTA; CDR2 reads FQGNSA. CDR3 in DNA: TGTGCCAGCAGCTTTACGGCGGCTAACTATGGCTACACCTTC. Its protein is CASSFTAANYGYTF.

This clone was observed a single time. The chain is built from TRBV2 and TRBJ1-6; a weak D match, TRBD1 (5 bases). V dropped 6 bases and J dropped 0 bases, with 9 bases sitting between them. CDR3 length: 15 residues. Germline CDR1 and CDR2: SNHLY and FYNNEI. CDR3 region: CASSSQGSYNSPLHF. The CDR3 nucleotides are TGTGCCAGCAGCAGCCAGGGCTCCTATAATTCACCCCTCCACTTT.

The chain is built from TRBV18 and TRBJ2-1; D might be TRBD2 (5 bases). This CDR3 spans 13 amino acids. Germline-derived CDR1 and CDR2 are KGHSH and LQKENI. The ends were cut back, 3 bases at V and 6 bases at J, with 9 bases in the middle. The CDR3 sequence is CASSPRVFNEQFF. In nucleotides, the CDR3 is TGTGCCAGCTCACCGCGGGTCTTCAATGAGCAGTTCTTC.

The genes are TRBV7-9 and TRBJ2-7, with a tentative D call TRBD2 (6 bases). CDR3 length: 13 residues. Trimming removed 5 bases from V and 12 bases from J, with 20 bases in between. Per germline, CDR1 SEHNR and CDR2 FQNEAQ (reference sequence). The CDR3 DNA is TGTGCCAGCAGCCCCCAGGTGGAGGGCTTGCCGTACTTC. This codes for CASSPQVEGLPYF.

This sequence joins TRBV10-2 and TRBJ2-1; tentatively, D is TRBD2 (6 bases). The length of the CDR3 is 13 residues. Trimming left V 5 bases short and J 7 bases short, with 12 bases between. CDR1 is WSHSY, CDR2 SAAADI, per germline. Here the CDR3 reads CASSSGPGNEQFF. As DNA, the CDR3 is TGCGCCAGCAGTAGCGGGCCGGGGAATGAGCAGTTCTTC.

This clone was seen more than once but under ten times. The V call is TRBV11-2, the J call TRBJ1-5; weak D call: TRBD1 (5 bases). The V and J ends lost 3 bases and 7 bases respectively, with 22 bases between them. Germline CDR1 reads SGHAT; CDR2 reads FQNNGV. The CDR3 totals 17 residues. This CDR3 reads CASSLGQSRDKSQPQHF. In DNA, the CDR3 is TGTGCCAGCAGCTTGGGGCAAAGCAGGGATAAATCCCAGCCCCAGCATTTT.

The genes are TRBV5-4 and TRBJ2-1; D is ambiguous. The ends were cut back, 0 bases at V and 3 bases at J, with 4 bases in the middle. The CDR3 extends over 13 amino acids. Germline V gene sequence: CDR1 SGHNT, CDR2 YYREEE (reference sequence). Written as DNA, the CDR3 is TGTGCCAGCAGCTTGGGAGTCTACAATGAGCAGTTCTTC. Its translation is CASSLGVYNEQFF.

This clone was seen only once. The chain links TRBV3-1 (or the pseudogene TRBV3-2) to TRBJ2-2, with D possibly being TRBD1 (5 bases). CDR1 LGHDT and CDR2 YNNKEL come from the germline V gene (reference sequence). V dropped 0 bases and J dropped 4 bases, with 15 bases sitting between them. The CDR3 has 17 residues. Here the CDR3 DNA reads TGTGCCAGCAGCCAAGAGCCCTCGACAGTAGGCACCGGGGAGCTGTTTTTT. Translation: CASSQEPSTVGTGELFF.

The chain has TRBV7-9 and TRBJ2-2, with D perhaps TRBD1 (5 bases). CDR1 and CDR2 from the germline V gene are SEHNR and FQNEAQ (reference sequence). V gave up 6 bases and J gave up 0 bases, with 14 bases separating them. The CDR3 has 16 amino acids. DNA of the CDR3: TGTGCCAGCAGTAACCAGGGAAACGCGAACACCGGGGAGCTGTTTTTT. It yields the protein CASSNQGNANTGELFF. Together with reference TRBV7-9 and TRBJ2-2, the CDR3 gives the full variable domain: DTGVSQNPRHKITKRGQNVTFRCDPISEHNRLYWYRQTLGQGPEFLTYFQNEAQLEKSRLLSDRFSAERPKGSFSTLEIQRTEQGDSAMYLCASSNQGNANTGELFFGEGSRLTVL.

J is TRBJ2-3 and V is TRBV4-3; 16 positions match TRBD2. With 1 base clipped from V and 3 bases from J, the junction kept 4 bases outside the gene matches. Germline V gives CDR1 LGHNA, CDR2 YSLEER. The CDR3 is made up of 18 amino acids. CDR3 region: CASSQAGLAGGRTDTQYF. CDR3 DNA sequence: TGCGCCAGCAGCCAAGCGGGACTAGCGGGGGGGCGAACAGATACGCAGTATTTT.

The chain recombines TRBV29-1 with TRBJ1-2, with a possible D match to TRBD1 (6 bases). Germline V gives CDR1 SQVTM, CDR2 ANQGSEA. The CDR3 is 13 amino acids. V was trimmed by 4 bases and J by 4 bases, leaving 13 bases between them. The CDR3 sequence is CSVVGGEIYGYTF. The CDR3 DNA sequence: TGCAGCGTTGTAGGGGGGGAGATCTATGGCTACACCTTC.